These 17 T cell receptor beta chains originate from one sample sequenced in a study of CD8+CD57+ T cells in acquired aplastic anemia. Template material for TCR beta VDJ and CDR3 profiling consisted of genomic DNA. Each CDR3 protein is one row after TCRdb ran MiXCR on the reads. Of about 81,000 distinct CDR3 sequences in the sample, approximately 45% are singletons; the top ten hold 66%. The sample was sorted CD4+, CD8+, or CD8+CD57+ T cells (not recorded which) from PBMCs. The receptor set was obtained from a human donor in good health, serving as a control.

This clonotype was picked up a small number of times. This chain joins TRBV12-3 or TRBV12-4 and TRBJ2-2; TRBD1 aligns across 8 bases. There are 16 residues in the CDR3. After removal of 8 bases from V and 6 bases from J, the junction contained 14 bases not matched to a gene. CDR3 DNA sequence: TGTGCCAGCGGTTCAGGCTTCAGGGGGCGGGCCGGGGAGCTGTTTTTT. Protein product: CASGSGFRGRAGELFF.

The rearrangement links TRBV2 to TRBJ1-1; D gene unclear. CDR1 SNHLY and CDR2 FYNNEI come from the germline V gene. Between the trimmed V and J ends, which lost 3 bases and 3 bases, there was a span of 5 bases. This CDR3 contains 12 residues. The CDR3 protein is CASSERDTEAFF. The DNA for the CDR3 is TGTGCCAGCAGTGAGAGGGACACTGAAGCTTTCTTT.

The sample holds a few counts of this clonotype. This rearrangement joins TRBV30 to TRBJ1-2; maybe TRBD1 (5 bases). Per the germline V gene, CDR1 is GTSNPN and CDR2 is SVGIG (reference sequence). The V end was cut by 4 bases, the J end by 2 bases, with 20 bases between. The CDR3 totals 16 residues. The CDR3 DNA reads as TGTGCCTGGAAGCCTCTGGCGGGGGAATGGAACTATGGCTACACCTTC. This codes for CAWKPLAGEWNYGYTF.

The chain carries TRBV7-9 and TRBJ1-1, with D uncertain. CDR1 and CDR2 from the germline V gene are SEHNR and FQNEAQ (reference sequence). V was trimmed by 5 bases and J by 5 bases, leaving 15 bases between them. The CDR3 has 14 amino acids. The CDR3 protein is CASSASGVGTEAFF. CDR3 DNA sequence: TGTGCCAGCAGCGCATCTGGGGTGGGAACTGAAGCTTTCTTT.

The chain carries TRBV29-1 and TRBJ1-2; D remains ambiguous. The CDR3 loop spans 11 amino acids. Trimming left V 4 bases short and J 7 bases short, with 10 bases between. CDR1 is SQVTM, CDR2 ANQGSEA, per germline. CDR3 nucleotides: TGCAGCGTTGTAGCGGGGAGTGGCTACACCTTC. It yields the protein CSVVAGSGYTF. The whole variable domain, remainder taken from reference TRBV29-1 and TRBJ1-2, is SAVISQKPSRDICQRGTSLTIQCQVDSQVTMMFWYRQQPGQSLTLIATANQGSEATYESGFVIDKFPISRPNLTFSTLTVSNMSPEDSSIYLCSVVAGSGYTFGSGTRLTVV.

Ten or more counts support this clonotype. The J gene is TRBJ1-2, the V gene TRBV9, with 9 positions matching TRBD1. This CDR3 comprises 14 residues. Trimming at V came to 7 bases and at J to 4 bases, leaving 8 bases not matched to a gene. Germline V CDR1 and CDR2: SGDLS, YYNGEE. CDR3 bases: TGTGCCAGCCGGCCCGGGACAGGGTCCTATGGCTACACCTTC. The encoded protein is CASRPGTGSYGYTF.

The chain carries TRBV27 and TRBJ2-1, with TRBD1 identical over 7 bases. The CDR3 extends over 14 amino acids. The germline V gene has CDR1 MNHEY and CDR2 SMNVEV (reference sequence). J was trimmed by 8 bases and V by 0 bases; bases with no gene match: 4. The CDR3 coding sequence is TGTGCCAGCAGTTTATCATTAACAGGGGATGAGCAGTTCTTC. As protein: CASSLSLTGDEQFF.

To note about this clonotype: Being one base from a much bigger clone, this may be a read error. In nucleotides, the CDR3 is TGTGCCAGCGGCTTCCGGAGCTCATCCTACGAGCAGTACTTC. Translating it yields CASGFRSSSYEQYF. This sequence joins TRBV11-3 and TRBJ2-7; D gene ambiguous. Germline CDR1 and CDR2: SGHNT and YENEEA. This CDR3 has 14 residues.

J is TRBJ1-1 and V is TRBV24-1, with D unresolved. This CDR3 has 16 residues. Germline lookup yields CDR1 KGHDR and CDR2 SFDVKD. Trimming shortened V by 1 base and J by 6 bases, and 17 bases separated the two germline ends. The CDR3 nucleotides are TGTGCCACCAGTGATTTAGGCACAGATACGTCCGCTGAAGCTTTCTTT. Translating it yields CATSDLGTDTSAEAFF.

The rearrangement links TRBV29-1 to TRBJ1-1; TRBD1 might be the D (5 bases). Germline V lookup: CDR1 SQVTM, CDR2 ANQGSEA. Trimming pared 4 bases from V and 1 base from J, leaving 16 bases between. The CDR3 runs 15 residues. CDR3 residues: CSVVLGGTANTEAFF. The CDR3, as DNA: TGCAGCGTTGTGCTGGGGGGTACAGCGAACACTGAAGCTTTCTTT.

This clonotype was counted at least ten times. The genes are TRBV12-3 or TRBV12-4 and TRBJ2-7; no definite D call. Deletions cut 1 base from V and 2 bases from J, with 6 bases between. This CDR3 region has 13 residues. The chain's CDR3 is CASSLDLAYEQYF. The CDR3 DNA is TGTGCCAGCAGTTTAGACCTAGCCTACGAGCAGTACTTC.

This clonotype was picked up many times. This rearrangement joins TRBV12-3 or TRBV12-4 to TRBJ1-4; the match to TRBD1 covers 10 bases. The trim removed 4 bases at V and 7 bases at J, leaving 3 bases unmatched. This CDR3 is built from 14 residues. The CDR3 region has the DNA TGTGCCAGCAGTTCGACAGGGGGCAGTGAAAAACTGTTTTTT. Encoded protein: CASSSTGGSEKLFF.

This chain joins TRBV19 and TRBJ1-6; 9 bases agree with TRBD1. V lost 5 bases to trimming and J lost 7 bases; unmatched junction nucleotides: 6. CDR1 is LNHDA and CDR2 is SQIVND in the germline V gene (reference sequence). CDR3 length equals 15 residues. CDR3 nucleotide sequence: TGTGCCAGTAGTCCACGGACAGGGGTGAATTCACCCCTCCACTTT. Translated, it gives CASSPRTGVNSPLHF.

The gene calls are TRBV10-3 and TRBJ2-3, with 11 positions matching TRBD2. Per the germline V gene, CDR1 is ENHRY and CDR2 is SYGVKD. V was clipped by 2 bases and J by 2 bases; unmatched bases: 6. There are 17 residues in the CDR3. For the CDR3, the DNA is TGTGCCATCAGTGAGGGGGTAGCGGGGGGGTCCACAGATACGCAGTATTTT. Encoded protein: CAISEGVAGGSTDTQYF.

This clonotype was detected many times. The V gene is TRBV9, the J gene TRBJ2-3; the match to TRBD1 covers 10 bases. Trimming at V came to 1 base and at J to 1 base, leaving 3 bases not matched to a gene. Germline assignment: CDR1 SGDLS and CDR2 YYNGEE. CDR3 size: 16 residues. The CDR3 loop is CASSVYGTGGTDTQYF. CDR3 DNA: TGTGCCAGCAGCGTATACGGGACAGGGGGCACAGATACGCAGTATTTT.

The chain couples TRBV19 to TRBJ2-7; 8 bases line up with TRBD1. The CDR3 loop spans 15 amino acids. The V gene's germline CDR1 is LNHDA and CDR2 SQIVND (reference sequence). J was trimmed by 3 bases and V by 1 base; bases with no gene match: 5. The CDR3: CASSIAPGTGYEQYF. The DNA for the CDR3 is TGTGCCAGTAGTATAGCCCCAGGGACAGGCTACGAGCAGTACTTC.

The chain links TRBV27 to TRBJ1-5; D remains ambiguous. The CDR3 sequence is 14 residues long. Trimming cost V 5 bases and J 5 bases, with 13 bases left between them. The germline CDR1 and CDR2 sequences are MNHEY and SMNVEV (reference sequence). In nucleotides, the CDR3 is TGTGCCAGCAGTCCCAACAACCGGGATCAGCCCCAGCATTTT. Translation: CASSPNNRDQPQHF.